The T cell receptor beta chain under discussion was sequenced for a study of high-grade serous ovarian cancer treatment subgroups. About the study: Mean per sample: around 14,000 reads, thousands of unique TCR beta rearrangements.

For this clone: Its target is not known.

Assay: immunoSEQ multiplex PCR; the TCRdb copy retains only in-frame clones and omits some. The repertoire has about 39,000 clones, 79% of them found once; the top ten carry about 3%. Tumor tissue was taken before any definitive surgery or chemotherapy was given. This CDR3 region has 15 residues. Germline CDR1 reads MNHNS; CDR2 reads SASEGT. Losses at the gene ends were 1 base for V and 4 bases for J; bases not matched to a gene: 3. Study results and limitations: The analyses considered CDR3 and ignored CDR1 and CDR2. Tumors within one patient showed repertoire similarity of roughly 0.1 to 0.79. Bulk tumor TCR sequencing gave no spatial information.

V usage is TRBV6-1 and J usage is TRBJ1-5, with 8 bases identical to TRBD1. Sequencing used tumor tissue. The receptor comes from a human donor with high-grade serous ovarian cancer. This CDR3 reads CASSEGTGWNQPQHF. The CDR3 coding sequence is TGTGCCAGCAGTGAAGGGACAGGGTGGAATCAGCCCCAGCATTTT.